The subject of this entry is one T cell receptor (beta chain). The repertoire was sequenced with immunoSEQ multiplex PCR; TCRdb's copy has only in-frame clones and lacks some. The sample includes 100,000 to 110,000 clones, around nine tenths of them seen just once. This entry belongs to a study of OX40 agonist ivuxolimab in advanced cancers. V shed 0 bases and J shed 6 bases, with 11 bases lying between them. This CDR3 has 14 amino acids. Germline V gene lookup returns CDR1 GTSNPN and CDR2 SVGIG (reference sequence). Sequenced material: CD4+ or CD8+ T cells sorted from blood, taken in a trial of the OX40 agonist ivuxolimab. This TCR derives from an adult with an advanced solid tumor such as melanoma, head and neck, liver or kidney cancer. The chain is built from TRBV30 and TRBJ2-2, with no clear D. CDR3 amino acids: CAWSVPARPGELFF. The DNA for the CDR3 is TGTGCCTGGAGTGTACCTGCCCGACCCGGGGAGCTGTTTTTT.